Below, 18 T cell receptor beta chains from the same sample are listed, as sequenced in a study of blood T cell repertoires in COVID-19. Only in-frame clones appear in the TCRdb table, and some are missing; sequencing was by immunoSEQ multiplex PCR. Of more than 60,000 clones in the sample, about 83% were seen once. Sequenced: peripheral blood. These TCRs come from a man aged 45 to 65 with acute or convalescent COVID-19.

The V gene is TRBV18, the J gene TRBJ2-7; TRBD1 matches 7 bases. V dropped 3 bases and J dropped 4; count of bases not matched to a gene: 9. Germline V gene data show CDR1 as KGHSH and CDR2 as LQKENI. This CDR3 has 15 residues. CDR3 nucleotide sequence: TGTGCCAGCTCACCCCCCGACAGGGCTGGATACGAGCAGTACTTC. This codes for CASSPPDRAGYEQYF. Variable domain in full (rest from reference TRBV18 and TRBJ2-7): NAGVMQNPRHLVRRRGQEARLRCSPMKGHSHVYWYRQLPEEGLKFMVYLQKENIIDESGMPKERFSAEFPKEGPSILRIQQVVRGDSAAYFCASSPPDRAGYEQYFGPGTRLTVT.

This clone was seen just once. J is TRBJ2-1 and V is TRBV19; a weak D match, TRBD2 (5 bases). Between the trimmed V and J ends, which lost 5 bases and 5 bases, there was a span of 13 bases. This CDR3 is built from 14 residues. Germline V CDR1 and CDR2: LNHDA, SQIVND (reference sequence). CDR3 nucleotide sequence: TGTGCCAGTAGTCCTTGGACTGAACACAATGAGCAGTTCTTC. It specifies CASSPWTEHNEQFF.

This clone has only one observation. This chain uses TRBV6-5 with TRBJ1-1; no clear D gene. CDR1 MNHEY and CDR2 SVGAGI come from the germline V gene. The V end was cut by 4 bases, the J end by 1 base, with 7 bases between. The CDR3 spans 13 residues. In nucleotides, the CDR3 is TGTGCCAGCAGTTTAAACAGGAACACTGAAGCTTTCTTT. Translated: CASSLNRNTEAFF.

The CDR3 here is CASSLWAAGQETQYF. For the CDR3, the DNA is TGTGCCAGCTCGCTATGGGCGGCGGGGCAAGAGACCCAGTACTTC. This chain uses TRBV7-9 with TRBJ2-5; the D gene is possibly TRBD2 (6 bases). Germline CDR1 reads SEHNR; CDR2 reads FQNEAQ (reference sequence). The V end lost 8 bases, the J end lost 2 bases, and 18 bases lay between the germline ends. The length of the CDR3 is 15 residues.

This chain joins TRBV2 and TRBJ2-3, with TRBD2 identical over 9 bases. This CDR3 has 14 amino acids. V lost 7 bases and J lost 4; bases outside the gene matches: 6. The germline CDR1 and CDR2 sequences are SNHLY and FYNNEI. CDR3 residues: CASNLAGKADTQYF. CDR3 sequence (DNA): TGTGCCAGCAATCTAGCGGGGAAAGCAGATACGCAGTATTTT.

This clone was observed a single time. The chain employs TRBV15 and TRBJ2-7, with TRBD1 matching 9 bases. Germline CDR1 is LNHNV and CDR2 is YYDKDF (reference sequence). The CDR3 extends over 16 amino acids. Trimming took 2 bases from V and 1 from J; bases not matched to a gene: 6. The CDR3 sequence: CATSRKPGQGSYEQYF. The CDR3 DNA is TGTGCCACCAGCAGAAAACCGGGACAGGGATCCTACGAGCAGTACTTC.

This chain links TRBV5-1 with TRBJ1-2, with D possibly matching TRBD1 (6 bases). The CDR3 contains 15 residues. V was clipped by 2 bases and J by 0 bases, with 11 bases between them. Germline CDR1 SGHRS, CDR2 YFSETQ. CDR3 sequence reads: CASSFGTRTNYGYTF. CDR3 sequence (DNA): TGCGCCAGCAGCTTCGGGACACGGACTAACTATGGCTACACCTTC.

V is TRBV11-1 and J is TRBJ1-1; 9 nucleotides line up with TRBD1. The CDR3 has 16 amino acids. The trim removed 5 bases at V and 7 bases at J, leaving 14 bases unmatched. Germline CDR1 is SGHAT and CDR2 is FQDESV (reference sequence). DNA for the CDR3: TGTGCCAGCAGCCATCGAGAAAGGACAGGGGCGGATGAAGCTTTCTTT. It yields the protein CASSHRERTGADEAFF.

This clone was observed a few times. The chain recombines TRBV4-2 with TRBJ2-3, with 15 bases aligning to TRBD2. The V gene end was trimmed by 1 base and the J gene end by 8 bases; junction bases not matched to a gene: 1. CDR1 is LGHNA, CDR2 YNFKEQ, per germline. CDR3 length: 15 amino acids. CDR3 loop: CASSQGTSGGGTQYF. As DNA, the CDR3 is TGTGCCAGCAGCCAAGGGACTAGCGGGGGGGGTACGCAGTATTTT.

V is TRBV6-5 and J is TRBJ1-1; 9 nucleotides align to TRBD1. The V segment lost 6 bases and the J segment 6 bases; nucleotides outside the gene matches: 11. The CDR3 contains 15 residues. Germline assignment: CDR1 MNHEY and CDR2 SVGAGI. CDR3 in DNA: TGTGCCAGCAGGAAGGGACAGGGAGGTTCTGCTGAAGCTTTCTTT. This gives the protein CASRKGQGGSAEAFF.

V usage is TRBV19 and J usage is TRBJ2-1; TRBD1 aligns across 10 bases. From germline, CDR1 is LNHDA and CDR2 SQIVND (reference sequence). V trimming: 3 bases; J trimming: 10 bases; junction bases outside the gene matches: 3. The CDR3 runs 13 residues. The CDR3 region has the DNA TGTGCCAGTAGTATCTCGGGACAGGGGGAGCAGTTCTTC. Protein: CASSISGQGEQFF.

The rearrangement joins TRBV10-1 to TRBJ2-7; no clear D gene. The CDR3 covers 18 residues. Germline CDR1 WNHNN, CDR2 SYGVQD (reference sequence). V lost 6 bases, J lost 7 bases, and 31 bases lay in between. The DNA of the CDR3 is TGCGCCAGCAGAGAGATCGTTTCTGGGCCGTTCTCCCTGTTGGAGCAGTACTTC. Translation gives CASREIVSGPFSLLEQYF.

This clone was detected only a few times. The V call is TRBV27, the J call TRBJ1-1; 7 bases are shared with TRBD1. The CDR3 totals 14 residues. Looked up from germline, CDR1 is MNHEY and CDR2 is SMNVEV (reference sequence). The V segment lost 10 bases and the J segment 1 base; nucleotides outside the gene matches: 9. The CDR3 sequence is CAILQGVRNTEAFF. The CDR3 nucleotides read TGTGCCATCCTCCAGGGGGTGCGGAACACTGAAGCTTTCTTT.

CDR3 bases: TGCGCCAGCAGCTCAGGGCCTGGAAACACCATATATTTT. Amino acid sequence: CASSSGPGNTIYF. The V call is TRBV10-1, the J call TRBJ1-3, with D perhaps matching TRBD1 (5 bases). The V and J ends lost 6 bases and 2 bases respectively, with 8 bases between them. Germline V gene data show CDR1 as WNHNN and CDR2 as SYGVQD (reference sequence). The CDR3 loop spans 13 amino acids.

In DNA form, the CDR3 reads TGTGCCAGCAGCGTATTCCCGACAGGGCTCGGTGAGACCCAGTACTTC. Translated, it gives CASSVFPTGLGETQYF. This rearrangement joins TRBV9 to TRBJ2-5; 7 bases map to TRBD1. V gave up 1 base and J gave up 5 bases; unmatched junction bases: 11. From germline, CDR1 is SGDLS and CDR2 YYNGEE. This CDR3 contains 16 residues.

CDR3 in amino acids: CATSDLYSGGNTDTQYF. The CDR3 DNA reads TGTGCCACCAGTGATTTGTACTCAGGGGGCAACACAGATACGCAGTATTTT. The chain employs TRBV24-1 and TRBJ2-3; TRBD1 matches at 8 bases. Germline CDR1 KGHDR, CDR2 SFDVKD. The CDR3 is 17 residues long. V lost 0 bases and J lost 2; bases outside the gene matches: 6.

The V call is TRBV3-1 (or the pseudogene TRBV3-2), the J call TRBJ2-5, with D maybe TRBD1 (5 bases). Germline CDR1 is LGHDT and CDR2 is YNNKEL (reference sequence). CDR3 length equals 14 residues. V lost 0 bases and J lost 4, with 9 bases in between. CDR3 amino acids: CASSQDLGRETQYF. DNA for the CDR3: TGTGCCAGCAGCCAAGACTTGGGGCGAGAGACCCAGTACTTC.

V gene TRBV7-2 combines with J gene TRBJ2-7; 7 positions agree with TRBD1. Germline lookup yields CDR1 SGHTA and CDR2 FQGNSA. V lost 5 bases and J lost 7; bases outside the gene matches: 8. The CDR3 sequence is 13 residues long. The CDR3 DNA reads TGTGCCAGCAGCCCACAGGGGCTCGGGGAGCAGTACTTC. Its translation is CASSPQGLGEQYF.